This T cell receptor beta chain was identified in a study of human T cells and chemical hapten exposure. Study overall: Slight volume differences across pooled libraries mainly accounted for varying per-sample TCR yields. Whole-study results and caveats: It was expanded TCRs that formed significantly more large CDR3 similarity clusters than controls did.

Under the authors' procedure: A per-sample median of about 100,000 TCRs was observed, with counts ranging from about 20,000 to 750,000. MiXCR was run by TCRdb on the RACE reads, yielding one entry per CDR3 protein. For this entry, the V and J calls and clone size follow TCRdb and not the study's own pipeline. The sample shows roughly 190,000 distinct CDR3 sequences, approximately 20% of them seen only once. V was clipped by 2 bases and J by 3 bases, with 11 bases between them. Germline-derived CDR1 and CDR2 are MGHDK and SYGVNS. The CDR3 runs to 15 residues. Points on this clonotype: The antigen is undetermined.

The time point was: patch test 1, 2 weeks after DPC sensitization. The treatment is: therapeutic diphenylcyclopropenone sensitization with weekly scalp DPC. Blood was drawn before each patch test was applied. The specimen was whole blood, collected in connection with sensitization to the hapten diphenylcyclopropenone (DPC). The TCR comes from a woman between 45 and 60 years old with alopecia areata. Some clones in this sample may be carry-over from other donors' samples. This chain uses TRBV25-1 with TRBJ1-5, with D uncertain. In nucleotides, the CDR3 is TGTGCCAGCAGTGAAGGGAGGCAGGTCAATCAGCCCCAGCATTTT. This codes for CASSEGRQVNQPQHF.